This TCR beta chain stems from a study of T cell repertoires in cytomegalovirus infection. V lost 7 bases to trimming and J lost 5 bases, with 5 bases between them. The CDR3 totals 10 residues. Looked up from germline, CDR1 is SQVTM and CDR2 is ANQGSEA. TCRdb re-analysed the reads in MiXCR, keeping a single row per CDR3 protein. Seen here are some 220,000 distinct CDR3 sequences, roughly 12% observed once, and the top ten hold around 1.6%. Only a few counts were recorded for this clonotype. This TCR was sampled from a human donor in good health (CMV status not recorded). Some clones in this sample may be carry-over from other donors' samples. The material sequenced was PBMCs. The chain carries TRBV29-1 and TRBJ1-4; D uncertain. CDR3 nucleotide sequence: TGCAGCGCCGGGAATGAAAAACTGTTTTTT. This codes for CSAGNEKLFF.